Given below is one T cell receptor (beta chain) in context. Looked up from germline, CDR1 is LNHDA and CDR2 is SQIVND (reference sequence). This CDR3 comprises 14 residues. The V end lost 5 bases, the J end lost 0 bases, and 10 bases lay between the germline ends. The source of the sample is a study of blood T cell repertoires in COVID-19. Study-wide background: Researchers got acute and convalescent COVID-19 samples from the United States, Italy and Spain.

Original data processing: Estimation of nucleated cell counts was performed using reference gene primer amplification. Generated by immunoSEQ multiplex PCR, the TCRdb table keeps only in-frame clones and is missing some. Clonal size and the V and J genes are those of that table, whereas D and trimming came from the DNA. The sample consists of approximately 110,000 clones, 80% to 85% of them appearing once. The receptor was derived from an older woman with acute or convalescent COVID-19. Sequenced: peripheral blood. The chain couples TRBV19 to TRBJ1-1; unclear D gene. For the CDR3, the DNA is TGTGCCAGTAGTCCTCCGGGTTTGAACACTGAAGCTTTCTTT. Translation: CASSPPGLNTEAFF.